The 29 T cell receptor beta chains presented below share a single source sample, sequenced in a study of CD8 T cells in Susac syndrome. cDNA came from around 0.5 to 1 ug RNA primed by random hexamers. One entry per CDR3 protein, called by TCRdb with MiXCR from the immunoSEQ multiplex PCR reads. The sample includes some 140,000 distinct CDR3 sequences, 75% to 90% seen only once; the top ten take 0.5% to 0.65%. The sequenced material came from CD8+ T cells from PBMCs. The source of these receptors is a human donor with multiple sclerosis.

The chain uses TRBV9 and TRBJ2-3; the D is unclear. The V gene lost 1 base and the J gene lost 1 base, with 10 bases spanning the gap. The germline CDR1 and CDR2 sequences are SGDLS and YYNGEE. CDR3 length equals 15 residues. The chain's CDR3 is CASSVTRTGTDTQYF. CDR3 nucleotides: TGTGCCAGCAGCGTAACCCGCACCGGCACAGATACGCAGTATTTT. The full variable domain, completed using reference TRBV9 and TRBJ2-3, is DSGVTQTPKHLITATGQRVTLRCSPRSGDLSVYWYQQSLDQGLQFLIQYYNGEERAKGNILERFSAQQFPDLHSELNLSSLELGDSALYFCASSVTRTGTDTQYFGPGTRLTVL.

This sequence joins TRBV4-3 and TRBJ2-1; tentatively, D is TRBD2 (7 bases). V was shortened by 0 bases and J by 8 bases, with 20 bases between the two germline ends. The germline V gene encodes CDR1 LGHNA and CDR2 YSLEER. This CDR3 has 17 residues. CDR3 nucleotides: TGCGCCAGCAGCCAAGAGGCGGTAGGGGGAGGGCCCGATGAGCAGTTCTTC. It translates to CASSQEAVGGGPDEQFF.

This clonotype was counted once. J is TRBJ2-3 and V is TRBV19; D remains ambiguous. Germline values: CDR1 LNHDA, CDR2 SQIVND (reference sequence). The CDR3 sequence is 15 residues long. The V end lost 8 bases, the J end lost 1 base, and 16 bases lay between the germline ends. Here the CDR3 reads CASGVGLFGTDTQYF. The CDR3 bases are TGTGCCAGTGGAGTAGGCCTCTTCGGCACAGATACGCAGTATTTT.

V gene TRBV10-2 combines with J gene TRBJ1-2, with 8 bases fitting TRBD1. The CDR3 covers 12 residues. CDR1 and CDR2 (germline): WSHSY, SAAADI. Trimming cost V 6 bases and J 6 bases; bases outside gene matches: 3. In DNA form, the CDR3 reads TGCGCCAGCAGCCAGGGGGCCGATGGCTACACCTTC. Amino acids: CASSQGADGYTF.

V gene TRBV5-6 combines with J gene TRBJ1-5; D unclear. CDR3 size: 13 residues. The V and J ends lost 1 base and 5 bases respectively, with 7 bases between them. Germline V gene data show CDR1 as SGHDT and CDR2 as YYEEEE. CDR3 region: CASSLKLDQPQHF. For the CDR3, the DNA is TGTGCCAGCAGCTTGAAGCTGGATCAGCCCCAGCATTTT. Full variable domain (rest looked up from reference TRBV5-6 and TRBJ1-5): DAGVTQSPTHLIKTRGQQVTLRCSPKSGHDTVSWYQQALGQGPQFIFQYYEEEERQRGNFPDRFSGHQFPNYSSELNVNALLLGDSALYLCASSLKLDQPQHFGDGTRLSIL.

The chain uses TRBV27 and TRBJ1-1, with D possibly being TRBD1 (6 bases). V lost 3 bases, J lost 2 bases, and 10 bases lay in between. Per the germline V gene, CDR1 is MNHEY and CDR2 is SMNVEV (reference sequence). This CDR3 contains 14 residues. The CDR3 sequence is CASSFGGSNTEAFF. In DNA form, the CDR3 reads TGTGCCAGCAGTTTTGGGGGCAGCAACACTGAAGCTTTCTTT.

V usage is TRBV27 and J usage is TRBJ1-3; the D is unclear. The germline V and J ends were trimmed by 4 bases and 2 bases, with 15 bases remaining between them. The length of the CDR3 is 16 residues. The germline gives CDR1 MNHEY, CDR2 SMNVEV (reference sequence). Here the CDR3 DNA reads TGTGCCAGCAGTTCCAACCCCTGGTTCGCTGGAAACACCATATATTTT. Its protein is CASSSNPWFAGNTIYF.

This chain joins TRBV11-2 and TRBJ2-1, with D tentatively TRBD2 (5 bases). The length of the CDR3 is 16 residues. The V gene lost 5 bases and the J gene lost 5 bases, with 19 bases spanning the gap. Germline lookup yields CDR1 SGHAT and CDR2 FQNNGV. The CDR3 sequence: CASSRRRSAGHNEQFF. For the CDR3, the DNA is TGTGCCAGCAGCCGAAGGAGGAGCGCGGGCCACAATGAGCAGTTCTTC.

This clonotype turned up a few times. The rearrangement links TRBV6-2 or TRBV6-3 to TRBJ2-1, with D possibly being TRBD2 (6 bases). Deletions cut 0 bases from V and 4 bases from J, with 13 bases between. The CDR3 consists of 16 residues. Germline lookup yields CDR1 MNHEY and CDR2 SVGEGT. The CDR3 DNA is TGTGCCAGCAGTTACTCCGGGTCCGGACTATACAATGAGCAGTTCTTC. This gives the protein CASSYSGSGLYNEQFF.

The chain combines TRBV12-3 or TRBV12-4 with TRBJ2-3; 7 bases are a match to TRBD1. The CDR3 sequence is 12 residues long. Unmatched junction bases numbered 5, after V lost 6 bases and J lost 8 bases. CDR3 sequence reads: CASRKGAGTQYF. CDR3 coding DNA: TGTGCCAGCAGAAAGGGGGCAGGTACGCAGTATTTT.

The chain employs TRBV5-6 and TRBJ2-7, with 7 positions matching TRBD2. CDR3 size: 13 residues. V lost 4 bases to trimming and J lost 3 bases; unmatched junction nucleotides: 4. From germline, CDR1 is SGHDT and CDR2 YYEEEE. CDR3 loop: CASSLQRGYEQYF. The CDR3 DNA reads as TGTGCCAGCAGCCTTCAGCGGGGCTACGAGCAGTACTTC.

The chain uses TRBV27 and TRBJ2-1, with TRBD2 matching 13 bases. CDR3 size: 14 residues. The J segment lost 10 bases and the V segment lost 6 bases, leaving 6 bases of the junction unmatched. Germline assignment: CDR1 MNHEY and CDR2 SMNVEV (reference sequence). The CDR3 DNA reads as TGTGCCAGCAGAACGACTAGCGGGGGGACGGAGCAGTTCTTC. This gives the protein CASRTTSGGTEQFF.

The gene calls are TRBV6-5 and TRBJ2-2; D assignment may be TRBD1 or TRBD2 (5 bases each). This CDR3 region has 16 residues. Germline V gene data show CDR1 as MNHEY and CDR2 as SVGAGI. V lost 3 bases, J lost 0 bases, and 11 bases lay in between. The CDR3 region is CASSYPGPANTGELFF. The CDR3 nucleotides read TGTGCCAGCAGTTATCCGGGGCCCGCGAACACCGGGGAGCTGTTTTTT.

The V gene is TRBV12-3 or TRBV12-4, the J gene TRBJ1-2, with D hard to call. The CDR3 sequence is 14 residues long. V lost 6 bases and J lost 0, with 11 bases in between. CDR3: CASSPVVANYGYTF. DNA of the CDR3: TGTGCCAGCAGCCCCGTGGTGGCTAACTATGGCTACACCTTC.

The V gene is TRBV3-1, the J gene TRBJ2-4, with a weak D call TRBD1 (6 bases). Germline V lookup: CDR1 LGHDT, CDR2 YNNKEL (reference sequence). Trimming took 5 bases from V and 14 from J, leaving 16 bases between them. The CDR3 length is 12 residues. The CDR3 region is CASSAGVSIEYF. CDR3 nucleotide sequence: TGTGCCAGCAGCGCAGGGGTTTCTATAGAGTACTTC.

The chain couples TRBV2 to TRBJ1-5; TRBD1 is a possible D gene (6 bases). V lost 3 bases and J 5 bases, leaving 11 bases between the germline ends. The germline V gene encodes CDR1 SNHLY and CDR2 FYNNEI. This CDR3 spans 14 amino acids. The CDR3 DNA is TGTGCCAGCAGTGATTGGGGGGCTGATCAGCCCCAGCATTTT. This sequence encodes CASSDWGADQPQHF.

V and J are TRBV24-1 and TRBJ1-5; D ambiguous. Germline CDR1 reads KGHDR; CDR2 reads SFDVKD. V gave up 5 bases and J gave up 3 bases, with 7 bases separating them. The CDR3 covers 13 residues. CDR3 protein: CATSALNNQPQHF. The CDR3 nucleotides are TGTGCCACCAGTGCCCTGAACAATCAGCCCCAGCATTTT.

The J gene is TRBJ1-1, the V gene TRBV27; D is unresolved. Between the trimmed V and J ends, which lost 0 bases and 4 bases, there was a span of 12 bases. This CDR3 region has 15 residues. CDR1 is MNHEY and CDR2 is SMNVEV in the germline V gene (reference sequence). The CDR3, as DNA: TGTGCCAGCAGTTTATCGGAGGGATTGAGCACTGAAGCTTTCTTT. Translated, it gives CASSLSEGLSTEAFF.

The CDR3 nucleotides read TGTGCCAGCAGTTTCTACTCTCAAAATTCACCCCTCCACTTT. This translates into CASSFYSQNSPLHF. The rearrangement uses TRBV27 and TRBJ1-6, with D unresolved. CDR1 and CDR2 (germline): MNHEY, SMNVEV (reference sequence). The ends were cut back, 3 bases at V and 7 bases at J, with 10 bases in the middle. The CDR3 is 14 residues long.

The chain employs TRBV15 and TRBJ2-7; D gene ambiguous. The V gene lost 4 bases and the J gene lost 3 bases, with 10 bases spanning the gap. The CDR3 is 13 residues long. Per germline, CDR1 LNHNV and CDR2 YYDKDF (reference sequence). The CDR3 nucleotides are TGTGCCACCAGCACATACGTGGACTACGAGCAGTACTTC. This gives the protein CATSTYVDYEQYF.

This chain joins TRBV7-9 and TRBJ1-4; unclear D gene. The CDR3 loop spans 14 amino acids. The V end lost 1 base, the J end lost 7 bases, and 10 bases lay between the germline ends. From germline, CDR1 is SEHNR and CDR2 FQNEAQ (reference sequence). CDR3 sequence: CASSLETGREKLFF. DNA of the CDR3: TGTGCCAGCAGCTTAGAAACCGGGCGTGAAAAACTGTTTTTT.

This clonotype was detected only a few times. The chain couples TRBV5-1 to TRBJ2-1; the D is unclear. The CDR3 runs to 15 residues. Germline CDR1 and CDR2: SGHRS and YFSETQ. V was pared by 4 bases and J by 0 bases, with 11 bases between. Here the CDR3 DNA reads TGCGCCAGCAGCGTGGCCGGAAGCTCCTACAATGAGCAGTTCTTC. This codes for CASSVAGSSYNEQFF.

This chain uses TRBV19 with TRBJ2-1; 9 bases agree with TRBD1. Per the germline V gene, CDR1 is LNHDA and CDR2 is SQIVND (reference sequence). The CDR3 sequence is 15 residues long. The V gene end was trimmed by 3 bases and the J gene end by 4 bases; junction bases not matched to a gene: 4. DNA of the CDR3: TGTGCCAGTAGTATCACAGGGGGCCGGTACAATGAGCAGTTCTTC. Translated: CASSITGGRYNEQFF.

V and J are TRBV20-1 and TRBJ2-3; unclear D gene. The CDR3 runs to 15 residues. Trimming left V 3 bases short and J 0 bases short, with 13 bases between. Germline V gives CDR1 DFQATT, CDR2 SNEGSKA (reference sequence). DNA of the CDR3: TGCAGTGCTAGTTCCCGACCCGCTAGCACAGATACGCAGTATTTT. Its protein is CSASSRPASTDTQYF.

This clonotype has a single count. The CDR3 loop reads CARWKIQEINYGYTF. The CDR3 DNA sequence: TGTGCCAGATGGAAAATCCAGGAAATAAACTATGGCTACACCTTC. The chain recombines TRBV2 with TRBJ1-2; D uncertain. This CDR3 has 15 amino acids. V lost 9 bases and J lost 2, with 19 bases in between. CDR1 SNHLY and CDR2 FYNNEI come from the germline V gene.

V and J are TRBV2 and TRBJ1-2; D call uncertain. The CDR3 spans 14 residues. Trimming cost V 3 bases and J 6 bases, with 14 bases left between them. CDR1 is SNHLY and CDR2 is FYNNEI in the germline V gene. The CDR3 nucleotides read TGTGCCAGCAGTGATTTGGGCATAGAAGATGGCTACACCTTC. Amino acid sequence: CASSDLGIEDGYTF.

The rearrangement uses TRBV27 and TRBJ1-1, with D tentatively TRBD1 (5 bases). Trimming took 5 bases from V and 0 from J, leaving 7 bases between them. This CDR3 contains 13 residues. Germline assignment: CDR1 MNHEY and CDR2 SMNVEV (reference sequence). The DNA of the CDR3 is TGTGCCAGCAGTGGACACATGAACACTGAAGCTTTCTTT. Translating it yields CASSGHMNTEAFF.

The chain joins TRBV7-9 to TRBJ1-3; a weak D match, TRBD1 (5 bases). Trimming removed 1 base from V and 7 bases from J, with 14 bases in between. CDR1 SEHNR and CDR2 FQNEAQ come from the germline V gene (reference sequence). The CDR3 contains 15 residues. The CDR3 DNA reads TGTGCCAGCAGCTTAGACGCTACGGGGGTGAACACCATATATTTT. Its translation: CASSLDATGVNTIYF.

This clonotype showed up just a few times. The chain uses TRBV27 and TRBJ2-1; the D is unclear. This CDR3 is 12 amino acids long. Germline V gives CDR1 MNHEY, CDR2 SMNVEV (reference sequence). The V end was cut by 2 bases, the J end by 9 bases, with 8 bases between. CDR3 DNA sequence: TGTGCCAGCAGTTTAGGGGTAACTGAGCAGTTCTTC. Translated: CASSLGVTEQFF.